This T cell receptor beta chain was identified during a study of blood T cell repertoires in COVID-19. About the study: COVID-19 samples from acute and convalescent phases originated in the United States, Italy and Spain. Nucleic acid was either cDNA or gDNA, and it came from T cells, B-cell-depleted T cells, or PBMCs.

The CDR3 length is 14 residues. Looked up from germline, CDR1 is SEHNR and CDR2 is FQNEAQ (reference sequence). Trimming left V 1 base short and J 5 bases short, with 10 bases between. The data were produced by immunoSEQ multiplex PCR, yet TCRdb's version contains in-frame clones alone and is incomplete. The table includes tens of thousands of clones, 55% to 80% detected once. The sample consisted of peripheral blood. J is TRBJ2-3 and V is TRBV7-9, with D perhaps TRBD2 (5 bases). The receptor was isolated from a woman aged 60-70 years in a cohort sampled during active or convalescent COVID-19. CDR3 in amino acids: CASSLGGSGDTQYF. CDR3 sequence (DNA): TGTGCCAGCAGCTTAGGTGGGAGTGGAGATACGCAGTATTTT.